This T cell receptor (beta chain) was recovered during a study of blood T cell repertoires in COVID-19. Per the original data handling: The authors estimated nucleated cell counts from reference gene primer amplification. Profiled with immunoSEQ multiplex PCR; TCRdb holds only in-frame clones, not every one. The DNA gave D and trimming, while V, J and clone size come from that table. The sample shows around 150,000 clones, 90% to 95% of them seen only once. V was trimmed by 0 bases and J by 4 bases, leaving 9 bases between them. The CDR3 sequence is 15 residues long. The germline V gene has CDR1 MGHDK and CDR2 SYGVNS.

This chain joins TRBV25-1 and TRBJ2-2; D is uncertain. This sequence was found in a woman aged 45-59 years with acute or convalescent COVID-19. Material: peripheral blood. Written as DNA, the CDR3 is TGTGCCAGCAGTGAATACGGTCTGAGCACCGGGGAGCTGTTTTTT. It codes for CASSEYGLSTGELFF.